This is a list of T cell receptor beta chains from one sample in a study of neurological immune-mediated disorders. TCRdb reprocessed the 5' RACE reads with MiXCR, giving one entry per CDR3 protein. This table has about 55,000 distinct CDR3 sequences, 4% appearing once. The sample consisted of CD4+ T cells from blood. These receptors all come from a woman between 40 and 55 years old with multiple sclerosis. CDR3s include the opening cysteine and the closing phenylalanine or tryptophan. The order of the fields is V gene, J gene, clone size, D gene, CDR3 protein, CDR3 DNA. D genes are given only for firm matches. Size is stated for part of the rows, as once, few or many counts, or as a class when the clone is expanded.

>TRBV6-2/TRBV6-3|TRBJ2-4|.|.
CASRDSGENIQYF
TGTGCCAGCAGGGACTCAGGAGAAAACATTCAGTACTTC
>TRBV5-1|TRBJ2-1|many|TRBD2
CASRSGLVRDEQFF
TGCGCCAGCAGATCGGGACTAGTACGGGATGAGCAGTTCTTC
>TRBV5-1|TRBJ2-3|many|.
CASSFWRATDTQYF
TGCGCCAGCAGCTTTTGGCGGGCCACAGATACGCAGTATTTT
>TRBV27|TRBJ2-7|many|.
CASTRNGPRGEQYF
TGTGCCAGCACCAGGAACGGGCCTAGGGGCGAGCAGTACTTC
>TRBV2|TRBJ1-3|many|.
CASHQGEGNTIYF
TGTGCCAGCCACCAGGGAGAAGGAAACACCATATATTTT
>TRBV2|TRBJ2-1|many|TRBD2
CASSEPQRGGDNEQFF
TGTGCCAGCAGTGAACCACAGCGGGGGGGTGACAATGAGCAGTTCTTC
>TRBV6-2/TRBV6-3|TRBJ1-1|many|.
CASSRAVNTEAFF
TGTGCCAGCAGCCGAGCCGTGAACACTGAAGCTTTCTTT
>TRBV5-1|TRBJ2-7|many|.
CASSWGAGGTYEQYF
TGCGCCAGCAGTTGGGGGGCAGGGGGGACCTACGAGCAGTACTTC
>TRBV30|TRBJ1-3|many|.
CASSGWTAHNRNTIYF
TGTGCCTCGAGTGGCTGGACAGCGCACAATCGAAACACCATATATTTT
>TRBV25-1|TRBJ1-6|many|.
CASSELVGSHNSPLHF
TGTGCCAGCAGTGAACTCGTAGGGTCCCATAATTCACCCCTCCACTTT
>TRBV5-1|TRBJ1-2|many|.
CASSLDRDASYGYTF
TGCGCCAGCAGCTTGGATCGGGATGCGAGCTATGGCTACACCTTC
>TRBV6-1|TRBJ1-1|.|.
CASSEAPGRTEAFF
TGTGCCAGCAGTGAAGCCCCGGGGAGAACTGAAGCTTTCTTT
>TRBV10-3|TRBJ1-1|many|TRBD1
CAISEQGAGNTEAFF
TGTGCCATCAGTGAACAGGGGGCCGGGAACACTGAAGCTTTCTTT
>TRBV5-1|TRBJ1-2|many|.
CASSLAGRGYTF
TGCGCCAGCAGCTTGGCGGGTCGTGGCTACACCTTC
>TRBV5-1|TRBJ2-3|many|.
CASSLNGPSTDTQYF
TGCGCCAGCAGCTTGAACGGTCCTAGCACAGATACGCAGTATTTT
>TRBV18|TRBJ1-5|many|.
CASSPWEGNQPQHF
TGTGCCAGCTCACCATGGGAGGGCAATCAGCCCCAGCATTTT
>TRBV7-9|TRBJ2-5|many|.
CASSLGLTQTQYF
TGTGCCAGCAGCTTAGGCCTGACTCAGACCCAGTACTTC
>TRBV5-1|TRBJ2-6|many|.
CASSLGVQNSGANVLTF
TGCGCCAGCAGCTTGGGGGTACAGAACTCTGGGGCCAACGTCCTGACTTTC